One and the same sample provided the 18 T cell receptor beta chains below, sequenced in a study of chemoradiotherapy in HPV16-positive cancers. This table comes from immunoSEQ multiplex PCR, and its TCRdb copy is limited to in-frame clones, with some not included. The sample has roughly 40,000 clones; more than 75% are singletons. The source was blood, collected from a patient who underwent chemoradiotherapy. These receptor sequences come from a human donor with HPV-associated anogenital cancer.

This chain uses TRBV5-4 with TRBJ1-2; D might be TRBD1 (5 bases). This CDR3 is 15 amino acids long. Germline V lookup: CDR1 SGHNT, CDR2 YYREEE (reference sequence). V lost 2 bases to trimming and J lost 6 bases, with 17 bases between them. CDR3: CASSLRSGRWDGYTF. CDR3 nucleotides: TGTGCCAGCAGCTTAAGATCAGGGAGGTGGGATGGCTACACCTTC.

This clone was recorded once. The chain has TRBV5-1 and TRBJ2-5, with TRBD1 identical over 9 bases. V lost 4 bases, J lost 1 base, and 5 bases stayed unmatched. Germline V CDR1 and CDR2: SGHRS, YFSETQ. The CDR3 sequence is 15 residues long. CDR3 amino acids: CASSIGTGSQETQYF. The DNA of the CDR3 is TGCGCCAGCAGCATCGGGACAGGGTCCCAAGAGACCCAGTACTTC.

The gene calls are TRBV9 and TRBJ2-3; 9 bases are shared with TRBD2. V lost 0 bases and J lost 2; bases outside the gene matches: 4. There are 16 residues in the CDR3. The germline V gene has CDR1 SGDLS and CDR2 YYNGEE. The CDR3 reads CASSVAAGGPTDTQYF. In DNA, the CDR3 is TGTGCCAGCAGCGTAGCGGCGGGGGGGCCCACAGATACGCAGTATTTT.

The chain is built from TRBV29-1 and TRBJ2-3; no definite D call. In germline, CDR1 is SQVTM, CDR2 ANQGSEA. V lost 6 bases, J lost 9 bases, and 19 bases lay in between. The CDR3 totals 13 residues. In DNA, the CDR3 is TGCAGCGTCGAGATTGACGGTTTGAGGACGCAGTATTTT. Translated: CSVEIDGLRTQYF.

The chain combines TRBV5-1 with TRBJ1-3; TRBD1 aligns across 7 bases. Trimming cost V 4 bases and J 0 bases; bases outside gene matches: 7. The CDR3 runs 16 residues. Germline CDR1 is SGHRS and CDR2 is YFSETQ. The CDR3 DNA sequence: TGCGCCAGCAGCGTTCAGGGGGTTTTCTCTGGAAACACCATATATTTT. The encoded protein is CASSVQGVFSGNTIYF. The full variable domain, its missing parts supplied by reference TRBV5-1 and TRBJ1-3, is KAGVTQTPRYLIKTRGQQVTLSCSPISGHRSVSWYQQTPGQGLQFLFEYFSETQRNKGNFPGRFSGRQFSNSRSEMNVSTLELGDSALYLCASSVQGVFSGNTIYFGEGSWLTVV.

V usage is TRBV4-3 and J usage is TRBJ2-1; D is unclear. The CDR3 sequence is 12 residues long. Germline CDR1 and CDR2: LGHNA and YSLEER. Deletions cut 1 base from V and 8 bases from J, with 6 bases between. The CDR3 bases are TGCGCCAGCAGCCAAGGAGACGATGAGCAGTTCTTC. Encoded protein: CASSQGDDEQFF.

The genes are TRBV5-4 and TRBJ2-5; no definite D call. V lost 4 bases and J lost 5, with 9 bases in between. In germline, CDR1 is SGHNT, CDR2 YYREEE (reference sequence). The CDR3 is 12 residues long. As DNA, the CDR3 is TGTGCCAGCAGCCTCCCTGGCGAGACCCAGTACTTC. It specifies CASSLPGETQYF.

This chain connects TRBV5-4 to TRBJ1-2; D is perhaps TRBD1 (5 bases). The ends were cut back, 3 bases at V and 4 bases at J, with 10 bases in the middle. CDR3 size: 13 residues. Germline CDR1 is SGHNT and CDR2 is YYREEE (reference sequence). The chain's CDR3 is CASSSADIYGYTF. In DNA, the CDR3 is TGTGCCAGCAGCTCCGCGGACATCTATGGCTACACCTTC.

This clone was seen a few times. The CDR3 is CAWSVSWGGVSNQPQHF. In DNA, the CDR3 is TGTGCCTGGAGTGTTAGTTGGGGTGGAGTGAGCAATCAGCCCCAGCATTTT. The chain has TRBV30 and TRBJ1-5; D is undetermined. This CDR3 has 17 amino acids. With 0 bases removed from V and 1 base from J, the gap between germline ends came to 16 bases. The V gene's germline CDR1 is GTSNPN and CDR2 SVGIG (reference sequence).

This clone has only one observation. The DNA of the CDR3 is TGTGCCAGCAGACCTTATCAGGGTACTCAAGAGACCCAGTACTTC. Translating it yields CASRPYQGTQETQYF. The J gene is TRBJ2-5, the V gene TRBV7-7, with D possibly being TRBD1 (5 bases). Germline-derived CDR1 and CDR2 are SSHAT and FNYEAQ (reference sequence). CDR3 length: 15 amino acids. With 6 bases removed from V and 2 bases from J, the gap between germline ends came to 16 bases.

The genes are TRBV19 and TRBJ2-3; 7 bases agree with TRBD1. This CDR3 has 12 amino acids. In germline, CDR1 is LNHDA, CDR2 SQIVND (reference sequence). V trimming: 6 bases; J trimming: 4 bases; junction bases outside the gene matches: 1. The CDR3 loop is CASSRGSDTQYF. The CDR3 nucleotides are TGTGCCAGTAGCAGGGGGTCAGATACGCAGTATTTT.

The rearrangement uses TRBV2 and TRBJ1-2; D not resolved. The CDR3 consists of 13 residues. CDR1 and CDR2 from the germline V gene are SNHLY and FYNNEI. Trimming stripped 3 bases from V and 4 bases from J, with 9 bases between. The chain's CDR3 is CASSDLSLYGYTF. The DNA of the CDR3 is TGTGCCAGCAGTGACCTAAGCCTCTATGGCTACACCTTC. The complete variable domain, with remaining parts taken from reference TRBV2 and TRBJ1-2, reads EPEVTQTPSHQVTQMGQEVILRCVPISNHLYFYWYRQILGQKVEFLVSFYNNEISEKSEIFDDQFSVERPDGSNFTLKIRSTKLEDSAMYFCASSDLSLYGYTFGSGTRLTVV.

The sample holds a few counts of this clone. V gene TRBV19 combines with J gene TRBJ1-2; weak D call: TRBD1 (5 bases). Germline values: CDR1 LNHDA, CDR2 SQIVND (reference sequence). This CDR3 has 16 amino acids. The V and J ends lost 1 base and 1 base respectively, with 13 bases between them. CDR3 residues: CASSIGALGHNYGYTF. DNA for the CDR3: TGTGCCAGTAGTATAGGAGCTCTTGGACATAACTATGGCTACACCTTC.

V gene TRBV6-6 combines with J gene TRBJ2-7; 7 bases match TRBD1. Germline V gene lookup returns CDR1 MNHNY and CDR2 SVGAGI (reference sequence). Germline trimming cut 4 bases from V and 5 bases from J; bases unmatched to any gene: 8. The CDR3 spans 14 residues. The CDR3 DNA is TGTGCCAGCAGTTTTCAGACAGGGCAGGACGAGCAGTACTTC. Translating gives CASSFQTGQDEQYF.

The genes are TRBV5-1 and TRBJ2-2; 8 positions match TRBD1. The CDR3 consists of 15 residues. Germline V lookup: CDR1 SGHRS, CDR2 YFSETQ. Trimming took 5 bases from V and 6 from J; bases not matched to a gene: 9. The CDR3 nucleotides read TGCGCCAGCAGACTATTGACAGGGGAGGCCGGGGAGCTGTTTTTT. Protein: CASRLLTGEAGELFF.

The V call is TRBV7-8, the J call TRBJ2-5; possibly TRBD1 or TRBD2 for D (5 bases each). V was clipped by 5 bases and J by 1 base, with 17 bases between them. This CDR3 has 16 residues. CDR1 is SGHVS and CDR2 is FQNEAQ in the germline V gene. The CDR3: CASSVTGTEIQETQYF. CDR3 nucleotides: TGTGCCAGCAGCGTCACCGGGACGGAGATCCAAGAGACCCAGTACTTC.

This chain connects TRBV7-2 to TRBJ2-7; D remains ambiguous. The CDR3 extends over 12 amino acids. Trimming removed 1 base from V and 3 bases from J, with 4 bases in between. Germline V gene data show CDR1 as SGHTA and CDR2 as FQGNSA. CDR3 sequence: CASSLGVYEQYF. The CDR3 DNA reads as TGTGCCAGCAGCTTAGGGGTCTACGAGCAGTACTTC.

V gene TRBV5-1 combines with J gene TRBJ2-5; D is unresolved. Trimming removed 0 bases at V and 1 base at J, with 10 bases between. The CDR3 spans 15 residues. Germline assignment: CDR1 SGHRS and CDR2 YFSETQ. CDR3 loop: CASSLDGTPQETQYF. The CDR3 DNA reads as TGCGCCAGCAGCTTGGATGGAACCCCCCAAGAGACCCAGTACTTC.